This TCR beta chain emerged from a study of T-cell reconstitution after alpha-beta-depleted transplantation in children (dated by TCRdb to about 2016). About the full investigation: Using TCR repertoire profiling, the study followed T-cell immune reconstitution in a quantitative way in children after TCRalphabeta/CD19-depleted allogeneic hematopoietic cell transplantation. What the authors observed across the whole study: Hyperexpanded clone frequencies declined over subsequent months; after one year, T-cell counts and TCRbeta diversity were mostly attributed to newly produced T cells. The apparently early recovery of alphabetaT-cell counts about two months after transplant reportedly depended on only several hundred rapidly expanded clones that came from non-depleted graft cells. In some patients, the high TCRbeta diversity seen at day 60 was put down to recipient T cells and intrathymic progenitors that had survived conditioning.

There are many counts of this clonotype. What this receptor recognizes is not known. Within one base of it there is no much larger clone, and no base qualities were kept. The treatment or condition label on this specimen signifies: allogeneic hematopoietic cell transplantation with graft depleted of TCRalphabeta T cells and CD19 B cells. The children who served as transplant recipients had been given grafts of TCRalphabeta/CD19-depleted allogeneic hematopoietic cells. Counted from cysteine to phenylalanine, this CDR3 has 17 amino acids. The only DNA kept is the CDR3, 51 bases in frame from the first base. As encoded in the germline V gene (reference sequence), CDR1 is SEHNR while CDR2 is FQNEAQ. The V end loses 1 base and the J end loses 1 base, and a stretch of 17 bases separates them. Library prep was done by PCR. Sequencing instrument: Illumina HiSeq 2500. Molecular barcoding was employed in the preparation of TCR libraries, with unique molecular identifiers being used to normalize TCRbeta repertoire quantification. Through fastp at Q25 and MiXCR, TCRdb rebuilt clones from the public reads, retaining in-frame beta chains. Duplicate CDR3 protein sequences are folded into a single record with the most common DNA and genes. Within this sample are under 85,000 distinct CDR3 sequences, with less than 20% of them counted one time only. The ten largest clones take up 45% to 55% of the sample.

This sequence originates from a male patient aged 2 to 10 who had a stem cell transplant for acute lymphoblastic leukemia, so the T cells may come from the graft donor. The rearranged segments are TRBV7-9 and TRBJ2-7; the D gene is not confidently resolved. Specimen: PBMCs, mostly from graft donor cells, collected 360 days after TCRalphabeta/CD19-depleted stem cell transplant. Here is the DNA: TGTGCCAGCAGCTTAGTTGGTCCAGGTTTTTTATCCTACGAGCAGTACTTC. Translation gives CASSLVGPGFLSYEQYF.